This T cell receptor beta chain was profiled in a study of identical twins. Trimming took 3 bases from V and 4 from J, leaving 15 bases between them. Germline CDR1 and CDR2: SGHTA and FQGNSA. The CDR3 contains 15 residues. Via MiXCR, TCRdb re-called the 5' RACE reads, giving one row per CDR3 protein. Here the sample spans hundreds of thousands of distinct CDR3 sequences, 20% to 25% being singletons. The same data also contributed to another study, on T cells expressing NK-cell markers. That report adds: One of the eight sequenced donors was seronegative, whereas the other seven were HCMV-seropositive.

The receptor was isolated from a woman aged 18 to 35 in good health. This chain joins TRBV7-2 and TRBJ1-2; D is unclear. The sequenced material came from CD4+ T cells sorted from blood. The CDR3, as DNA: TGTGCCAGCAGCTTCCCTGGCCGTCCCCTCTATGGCTACACCTTC. Protein product: CASSFPGRPLYGYTF.